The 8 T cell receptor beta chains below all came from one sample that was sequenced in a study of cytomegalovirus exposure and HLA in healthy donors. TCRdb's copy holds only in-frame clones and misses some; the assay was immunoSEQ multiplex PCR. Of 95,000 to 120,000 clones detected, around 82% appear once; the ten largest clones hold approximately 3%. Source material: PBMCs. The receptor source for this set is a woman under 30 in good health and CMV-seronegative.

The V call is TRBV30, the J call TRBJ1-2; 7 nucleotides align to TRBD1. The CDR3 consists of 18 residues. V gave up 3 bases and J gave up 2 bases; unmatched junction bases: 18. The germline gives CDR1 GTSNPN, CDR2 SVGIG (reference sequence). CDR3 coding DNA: TGTGCCTGGAGCCTCGGAGGGGGCAGAGCTACCCGAAACTATGGCTACACCTTC. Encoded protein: CAWSLGGGRATRNYGYTF.

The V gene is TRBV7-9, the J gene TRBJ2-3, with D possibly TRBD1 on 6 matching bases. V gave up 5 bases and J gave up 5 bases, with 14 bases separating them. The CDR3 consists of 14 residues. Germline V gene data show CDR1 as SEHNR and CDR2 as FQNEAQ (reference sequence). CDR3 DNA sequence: TGTGCCAGCAGCGGCACCCCAGGGGTAGATACGCAGTATTTT. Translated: CASSGTPGVDTQYF. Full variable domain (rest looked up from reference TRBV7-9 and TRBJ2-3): DTGVSQNPRHKITKRGQNVTFRCDPISEHNRLYWYRQTLGQGPEFLTYFQNEAQLEKSRLLSDRFSAERPKGSFSTLEIQRTEQGDSAMYLCASSGTPGVDTQYFGPGTRLTVL.

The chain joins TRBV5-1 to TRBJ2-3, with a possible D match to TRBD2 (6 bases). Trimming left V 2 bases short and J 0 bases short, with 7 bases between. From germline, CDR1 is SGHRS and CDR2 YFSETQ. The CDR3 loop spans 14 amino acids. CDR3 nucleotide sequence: TGCGCCAGCAGCTTAAGCGGGAGCACAGATACGCAGTATTTT. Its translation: CASSLSGSTDTQYF.

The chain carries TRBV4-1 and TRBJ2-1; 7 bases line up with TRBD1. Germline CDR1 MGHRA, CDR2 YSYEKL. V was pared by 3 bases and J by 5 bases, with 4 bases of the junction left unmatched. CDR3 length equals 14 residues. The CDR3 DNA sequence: TGCGCCAGCAGCCATCCGACAGGGAACAATGAGCAGTTCTTC. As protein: CASSHPTGNNEQFF.

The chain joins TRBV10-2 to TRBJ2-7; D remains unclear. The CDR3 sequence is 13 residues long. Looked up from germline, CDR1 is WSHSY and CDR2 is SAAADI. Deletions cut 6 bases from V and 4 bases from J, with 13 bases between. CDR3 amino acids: CASRAGSSYEQYF. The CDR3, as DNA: TGCGCCAGCAGGGCCGGGTCCTCTTACGAGCAGTACTTC.

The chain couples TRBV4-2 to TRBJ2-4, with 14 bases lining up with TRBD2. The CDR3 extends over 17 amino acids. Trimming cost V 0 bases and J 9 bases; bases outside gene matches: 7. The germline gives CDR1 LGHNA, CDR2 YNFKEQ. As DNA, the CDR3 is TGTGCCAGCAGCCAAGAGACTAGCGGGGGGGTTACGGGCATTCAGTACTTC. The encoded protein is CASSQETSGGVTGIQYF.

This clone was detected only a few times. The CDR3 region is CASSPGVMNTEAFF. The CDR3 DNA reads as TGTGCCAGCAGTCCCGGAGTCATGAACACTGAAGCTTTCTTT. The gene calls are TRBV27 and TRBJ1-1; D is ambiguous. This CDR3 contains 14 residues. Trimming took off 5 bases at V and 0 bases at J, with 10 bases between the two ends. Germline V gene data show CDR1 as MNHEY and CDR2 as SMNVEV (reference sequence).

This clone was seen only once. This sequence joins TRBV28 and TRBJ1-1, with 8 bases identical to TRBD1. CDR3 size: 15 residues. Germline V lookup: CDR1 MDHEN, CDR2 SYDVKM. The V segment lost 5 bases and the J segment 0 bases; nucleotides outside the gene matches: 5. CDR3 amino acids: CASSPGGLLNTEAFF. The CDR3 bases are TGTGCCAGCAGTCCAGGGGGCCTCCTGAACACTGAAGCTTTCTTT.